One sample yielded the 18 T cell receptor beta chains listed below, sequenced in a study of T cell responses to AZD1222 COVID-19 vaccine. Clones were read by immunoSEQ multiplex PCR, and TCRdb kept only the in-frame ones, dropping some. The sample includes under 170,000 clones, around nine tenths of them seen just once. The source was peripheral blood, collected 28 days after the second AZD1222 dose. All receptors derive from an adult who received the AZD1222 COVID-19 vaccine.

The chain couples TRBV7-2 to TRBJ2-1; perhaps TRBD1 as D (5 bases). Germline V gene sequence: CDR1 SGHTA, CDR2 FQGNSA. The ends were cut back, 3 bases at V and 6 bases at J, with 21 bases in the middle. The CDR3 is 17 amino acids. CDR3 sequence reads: CASSLKWGQGRFNEQFF. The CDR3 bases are TGTGCCAGCAGCTTGAAATGGGGCCAGGGAAGGTTCAATGAGCAGTTCTTC.

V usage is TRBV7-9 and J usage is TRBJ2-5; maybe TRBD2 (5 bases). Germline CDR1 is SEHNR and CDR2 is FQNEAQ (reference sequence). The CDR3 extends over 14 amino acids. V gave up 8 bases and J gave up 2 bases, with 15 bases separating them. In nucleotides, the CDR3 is TGTGCCAGCGGGAGTGTCGGTTGGCAAGAGACCCAGTACTTC. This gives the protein CASGSVGWQETQYF. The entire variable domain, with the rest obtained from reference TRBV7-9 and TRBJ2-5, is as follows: DTGVSQNPRHKITKRGQNVTFRCDPISEHNRLYWYRQTLGQGPEFLTYFQNEAQLEKSRLLSDRFSAERPKGSFSTLEIQRTEQGDSAMYLCASGSVGWQETQYFGPGTRLLVL.

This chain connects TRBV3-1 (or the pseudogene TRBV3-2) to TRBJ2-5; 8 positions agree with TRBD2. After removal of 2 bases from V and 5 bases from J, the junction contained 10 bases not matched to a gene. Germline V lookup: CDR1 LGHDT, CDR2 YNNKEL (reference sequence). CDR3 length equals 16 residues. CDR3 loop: CASSQMSPAGDETQYF. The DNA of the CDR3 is TGTGCCAGCAGCCAAATGAGTCCAGCGGGAGATGAGACCCAGTACTTC.

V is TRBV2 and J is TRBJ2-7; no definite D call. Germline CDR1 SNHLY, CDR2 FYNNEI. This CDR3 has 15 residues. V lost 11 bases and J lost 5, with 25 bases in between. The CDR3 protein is CAGRQLGVGSDEQYF. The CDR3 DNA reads TGTGCCGGACGCCAGTTGGGTGTTGGGTCTGACGAGCAGTACTTC.

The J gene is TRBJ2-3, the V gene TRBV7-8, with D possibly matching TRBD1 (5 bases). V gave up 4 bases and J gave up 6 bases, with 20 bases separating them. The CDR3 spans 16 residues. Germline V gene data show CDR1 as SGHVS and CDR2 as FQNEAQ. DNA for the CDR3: TGTGCCAGCAGCTCCTATTTGGGCCGTAAGGGGGATACGCAGTATTTT. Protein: CASSSYLGRKGDTQYF.

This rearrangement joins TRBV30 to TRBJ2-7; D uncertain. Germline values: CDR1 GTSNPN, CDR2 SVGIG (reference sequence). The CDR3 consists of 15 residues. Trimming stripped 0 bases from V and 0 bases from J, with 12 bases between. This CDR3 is CAWSVLSADSYEQYF. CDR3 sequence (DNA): TGTGCCTGGAGTGTATTGTCCGCGGACTCCTACGAGCAGTACTTC.

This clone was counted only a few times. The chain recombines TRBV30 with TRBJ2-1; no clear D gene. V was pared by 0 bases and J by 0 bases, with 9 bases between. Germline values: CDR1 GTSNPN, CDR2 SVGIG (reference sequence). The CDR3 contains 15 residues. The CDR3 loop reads CAWSVQLLSYNEQFF. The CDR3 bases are TGTGCCTGGAGTGTGCAGCTCCTCTCCTACAATGAGCAGTTCTTC.

CDR3 coding DNA: TGTGCTGGCGGGACCACTGAAGCTTTCTTT. It yields the protein CAGGTTEAFF. The chain employs TRBV7-9 and TRBJ1-1, with a possible D match to TRBD1 (5 bases). Germline-derived CDR1 and CDR2 are SEHNR and FQNEAQ (reference sequence). This CDR3 spans 10 amino acids.

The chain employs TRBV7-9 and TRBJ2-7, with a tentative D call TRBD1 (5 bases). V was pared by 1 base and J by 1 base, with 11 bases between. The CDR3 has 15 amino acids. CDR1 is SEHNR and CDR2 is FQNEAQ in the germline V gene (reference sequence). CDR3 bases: TGTGCCAGCAGCTTAGTAGGACAAGGGTCCTACGAGCAGTACTTC. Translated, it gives CASSLVGQGSYEQYF.

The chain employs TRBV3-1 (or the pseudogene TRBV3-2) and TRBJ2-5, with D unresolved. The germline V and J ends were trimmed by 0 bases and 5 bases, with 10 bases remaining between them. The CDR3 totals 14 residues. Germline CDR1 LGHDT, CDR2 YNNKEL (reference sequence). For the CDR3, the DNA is TGTGCCAGCAGCCAAGATCCCGGCGGTGAGACCCAGTACTTC. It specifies CASSQDPGGETQYF.

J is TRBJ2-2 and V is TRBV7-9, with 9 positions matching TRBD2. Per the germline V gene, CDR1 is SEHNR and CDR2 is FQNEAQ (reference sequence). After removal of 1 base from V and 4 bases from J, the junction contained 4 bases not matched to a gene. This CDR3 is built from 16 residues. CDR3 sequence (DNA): TGTGCCAGCAGCTTAGGACTAGCGGAGGGCACCGGGGAGCTGTTTTTT. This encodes CASSLGLAEGTGELFF.

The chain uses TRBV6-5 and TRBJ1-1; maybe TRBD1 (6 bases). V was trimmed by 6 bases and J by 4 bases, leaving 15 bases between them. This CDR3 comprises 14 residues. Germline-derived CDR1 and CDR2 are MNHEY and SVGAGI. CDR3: CASSLSQGRTEAFF. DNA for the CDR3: TGTGCCAGCAGCCTTTCACAGGGACGCACTGAAGCTTTCTTT.

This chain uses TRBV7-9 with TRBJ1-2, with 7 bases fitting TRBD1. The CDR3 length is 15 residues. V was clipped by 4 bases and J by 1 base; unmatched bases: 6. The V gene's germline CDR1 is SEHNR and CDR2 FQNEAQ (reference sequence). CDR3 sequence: CASSSGQLINYGYTF. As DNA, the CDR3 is TGTGCCAGCAGCTCGGGACAGCTAATTAACTATGGCTACACCTTC.

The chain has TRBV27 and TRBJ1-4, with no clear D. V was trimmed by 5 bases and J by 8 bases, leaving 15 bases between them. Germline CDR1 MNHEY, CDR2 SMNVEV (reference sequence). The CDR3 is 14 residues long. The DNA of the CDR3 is TGTGCCAGCAGTGTACGGACTAACCCCGAAAAACTGTTTTTT. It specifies CASSVRTNPEKLFF.

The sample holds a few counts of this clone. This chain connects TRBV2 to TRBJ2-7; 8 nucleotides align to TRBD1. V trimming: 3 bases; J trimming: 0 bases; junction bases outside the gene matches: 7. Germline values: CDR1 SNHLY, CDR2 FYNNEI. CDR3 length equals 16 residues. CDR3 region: CASSDRQGLISYEQYF. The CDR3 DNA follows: TGTGCCAGCAGTGACCGACAGGGGCTTATCTCCTACGAGCAGTACTTC.

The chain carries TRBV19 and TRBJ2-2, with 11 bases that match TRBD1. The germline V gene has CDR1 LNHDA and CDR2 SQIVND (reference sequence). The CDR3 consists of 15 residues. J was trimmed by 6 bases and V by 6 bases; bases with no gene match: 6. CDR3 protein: CASREGQGAPGELFF. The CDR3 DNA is TGTGCCAGTAGGGAAGGACAGGGGGCCCCCGGGGAGCTGTTTTTT.

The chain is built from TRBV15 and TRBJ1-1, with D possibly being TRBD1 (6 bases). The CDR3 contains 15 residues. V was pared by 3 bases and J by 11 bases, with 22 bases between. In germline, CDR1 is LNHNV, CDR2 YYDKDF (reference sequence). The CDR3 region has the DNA TGTGCCACCAGCAGGGAGAGGGGGTTCCGGGAAAAGGCTTTCTTT. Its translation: CATSRERGFREKAFF.

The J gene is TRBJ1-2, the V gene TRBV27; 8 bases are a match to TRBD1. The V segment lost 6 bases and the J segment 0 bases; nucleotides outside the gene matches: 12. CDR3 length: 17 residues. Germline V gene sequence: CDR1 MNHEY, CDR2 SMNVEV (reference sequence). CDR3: CASSRTGQALANYGYTF. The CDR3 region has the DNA TGTGCCAGCAGCCGGACGGGACAGGCACTAGCTAACTATGGCTACACCTTC.